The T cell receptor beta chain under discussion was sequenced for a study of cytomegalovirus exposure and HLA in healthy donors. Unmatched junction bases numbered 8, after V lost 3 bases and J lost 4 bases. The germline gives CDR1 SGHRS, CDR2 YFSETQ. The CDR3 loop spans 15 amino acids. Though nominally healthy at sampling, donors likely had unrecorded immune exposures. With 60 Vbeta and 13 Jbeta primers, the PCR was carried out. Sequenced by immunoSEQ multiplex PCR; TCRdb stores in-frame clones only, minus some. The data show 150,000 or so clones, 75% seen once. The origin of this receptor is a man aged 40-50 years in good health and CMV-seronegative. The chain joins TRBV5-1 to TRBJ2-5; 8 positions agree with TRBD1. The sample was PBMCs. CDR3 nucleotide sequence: TGCGCCAGCAGCTGGGGCGGACAGGGCGGAGAGACCCAGTACTTC. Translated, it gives CASSWGGQGGETQYF.